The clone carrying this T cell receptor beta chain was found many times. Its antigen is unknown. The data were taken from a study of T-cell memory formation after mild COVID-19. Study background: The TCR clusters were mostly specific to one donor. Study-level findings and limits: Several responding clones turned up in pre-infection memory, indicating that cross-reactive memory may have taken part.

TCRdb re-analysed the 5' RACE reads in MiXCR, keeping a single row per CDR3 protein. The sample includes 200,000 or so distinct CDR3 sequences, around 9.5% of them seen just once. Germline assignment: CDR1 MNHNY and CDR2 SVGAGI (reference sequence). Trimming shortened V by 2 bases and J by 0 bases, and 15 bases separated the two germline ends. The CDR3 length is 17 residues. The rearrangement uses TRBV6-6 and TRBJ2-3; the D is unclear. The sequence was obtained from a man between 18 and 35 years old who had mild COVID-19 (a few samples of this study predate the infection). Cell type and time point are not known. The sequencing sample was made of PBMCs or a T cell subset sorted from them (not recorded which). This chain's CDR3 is CASSYPREGSSTDTQYF. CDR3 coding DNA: TGTGCCAGCAGTTACCCCAGAGAAGGGTCTAGCACAGATACGCAGTATTTT.